The entry below describes one T cell receptor (beta chain). Its target is unknown. 60 Vbeta and 13 Jbeta primers were used in PCR. This table comes from immunoSEQ multiplex PCR, and its TCRdb copy is limited to in-frame clones, with some not included. The data hold about 200,000 clones, with about 72% observed a single time. Per the germline V gene, CDR1 is MNHEY and CDR2 is SMNVEV (reference sequence). V was cut by 1 base and J by 0 bases, with 15 bases left in between. This CDR3 has 17 amino acids. These data are taken from a study of cytomegalovirus exposure and HLA in healthy donors. Findings and caveats of the study: Serostatus for CMV was the only available immune exposure information.

This receptor was identified in a male donor in good health and CMV-seronegative. The sequencing input was PBMCs. The rearrangement uses TRBV27 and TRBJ1-1; D may be TRBD1 (5 bases). CDR3 sequence reads: CASSLLPGTSMNTEAFF. DNA for the CDR3: TGTGCCAGCAGTTTATTGCCAGGGACTAGCATGAACACTGAAGCTTTCTTT.